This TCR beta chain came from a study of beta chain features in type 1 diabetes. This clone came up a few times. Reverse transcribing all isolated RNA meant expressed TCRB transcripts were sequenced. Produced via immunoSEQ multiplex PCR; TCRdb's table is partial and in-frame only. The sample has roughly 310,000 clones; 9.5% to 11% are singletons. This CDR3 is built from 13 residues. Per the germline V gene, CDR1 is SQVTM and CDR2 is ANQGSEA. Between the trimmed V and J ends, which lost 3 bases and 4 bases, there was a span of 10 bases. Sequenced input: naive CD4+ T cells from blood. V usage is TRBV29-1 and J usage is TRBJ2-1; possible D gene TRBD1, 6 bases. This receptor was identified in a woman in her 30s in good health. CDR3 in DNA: TGCAGCGTTGACCAGGGGACATACAATGAGCAGTTCTTC. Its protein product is CSVDQGTYNEQFF.